The 26 T cell receptor beta chains reported below all come from one sample, sequenced in a study of beta chain features in type 1 diabetes. Whole-study findings and limits: Shortening of TCRB CDR3s, moderate but significant, appeared in all four CD4+ subsets of Type 1 diabetes patients.

Investigators reverse transcribed all isolated RNA, so they sequenced expressed TCRB transcripts. Method: immunoSEQ multiplex PCR; TCRdb's copy keeps in-frame clones and lacks some. The profile shows some 640,000 clones, around 15% of them singletons. Their target antigens are unknown. Material for sequencing was naive CD4+ T cells from blood. These receptors came from a young man with type 1 diabetes.

V gene TRBV30 combines with J gene TRBJ2-5; D may be TRBD2 (5 bases). This CDR3 contains 13 residues. Germline V gene lookup returns CDR1 GTSNPN and CDR2 SVGIG (reference sequence). V shed 5 bases and J shed 4 bases, with 14 bases lying between them. The CDR3 sequence is CAWGPAGGETQYF. As DNA, the CDR3 is TGTGCCTGGGGACCGGCTGGAGGAGAGACCCAGTACTTC.

This chain connects TRBV5-1 to TRBJ1-2; the match to TRBD1 covers 9 bases. The J segment lost 8 bases and the V segment lost 4 bases, leaving 9 bases of the junction unmatched. Germline V gives CDR1 SGHRS, CDR2 YFSETQ. This CDR3 comprises 14 residues. For the CDR3, the DNA is TGCGCCAGCAGCCCACCGGACAGGGGAAAAGGCTACACCTTC. This codes for CASSPPDRGKGYTF.

The rearrangement links TRBV7-2 to TRBJ2-5; TRBD1 might be the D (5 bases). The V gene's germline CDR1 is SGHTA and CDR2 FQGNSA. V was cut by 2 bases and J by 4 bases, with 17 bases left in between. The length of the CDR3 is 16 residues. As DNA, the CDR3 is TGTGCCAGCAGCTTAATAGGGGCGGATAAGGTAGAGACCCAGTACTTC. Translating gives CASSLIGADKVETQYF. Full variable domain (remainder filled in from reference TRBV7-2 and TRBJ2-5): GAGVSQSPSNKVTEKGKDVELRCDPISGHTALYWYRQSLGQGLEFLIYFQGNSAPDKSGLPSDRFSAERTGGSVSTLTIQRTQQEDSAVYLCASSLIGADKVETQYFGPGTRLLVL.

There are a few counts of this clone. The CDR3 sequence: CASSLRPINYGYTF. CDR3 nucleotide sequence: TGTGCCAGCAGCCTCCGCCCGATTAACTATGGCTACACCTTC. The chain joins TRBV14 to TRBJ1-2; D is unresolved. The CDR3 has 14 residues. The V and J ends lost 4 bases and 1 base respectively, with 10 bases between them. Germline V gene lookup returns CDR1 SGHDN and CDR2 FVKESK.

This chain uses TRBV4-3 with TRBJ2-5, with a weak D call TRBD2 (6 bases). This CDR3 region has 15 residues. Germline V CDR1 and CDR2: LGHNA, YSLEER. Trimming left V 4 bases short and J 2 bases short, with 14 bases between. DNA of the CDR3: TGCGCCAGCAGCCTCGCCGGGACTTCGCAAGAGACCCAGTACTTC. Protein product: CASSLAGTSQETQYF.

This clone was counted a few times. The gene calls are TRBV7-9 and TRBJ2-1, with 7 nucleotides matching TRBD1. The CDR3 covers 14 residues. Per the germline V gene, CDR1 is SEHNR and CDR2 is FQNEAQ (reference sequence). Unmatched junction bases numbered 6, after V lost 5 bases and J lost 5 bases. CDR3 bases: TGTGCCAGCAGCCCACTCGACAGGGACAATGAGCAGTTCTTC. Its protein product is CASSPLDRDNEQFF.

This clone came up a few times. The genes are TRBV5-1 and TRBJ1-1; the D gene is possibly TRBD1 (6 bases). Germline-derived CDR1 and CDR2 are SGHRS and YFSETQ. The length of the CDR3 is 15 residues. V was pared by 0 bases and J by 5 bases, with 14 bases between. The CDR3: CASSLASWGQTEAFF. The CDR3 coding sequence is TGCGCCAGCAGCTTGGCCAGTTGGGGGCAAACTGAAGCTTTCTTT.

This chain joins TRBV23-1 and TRBJ2-4, with 7 bases identical to TRBD1. TRBV23-1 is classed as an ORF, of uncertain function. The CDR3 length is 18 residues. After removal of 2 bases from V and 0 bases from J, the junction contained 10 bases not matched to a gene. CDR3: CASSQPRTGEEAKNIQYF. CDR3 in DNA: TGCGCCAGCAGTCAACCACGTACAGGGGAAGAAGCCAAAAACATTCAGTACTTC.

This clone was observed a handful of times. The J gene is TRBJ1-2, the V gene TRBV29-1, with D uncertain. The CDR3 totals 16 residues. V dropped 2 bases and J dropped 0 bases, with 16 bases sitting between them. Germline values: CDR1 SQVTM, CDR2 ANQGSEA. The CDR3 DNA sequence: TGCAGCGTTGAACAGGCACCGGGCGGAACTAACTATGGCTACACCTTC. Protein: CSVEQAPGGTNYGYTF.

This clone was detected a few times. The rearrangement links TRBV4-1 to TRBJ1-1; D unresolved. CDR3 length: 15 amino acids. The ends were cut back, 1 base at V and 0 bases at J, with 9 bases in the middle. Germline assignment: CDR1 MGHRA and CDR2 YSYEKL. CDR3 protein: CASSQGWQMNTEAFF. Here the CDR3 DNA reads TGCGCCAGCAGCCAAGGGTGGCAGATGAACACTGAAGCTTTCTTT.

The sample holds a few counts of this clone. CDR3 sequence: CASGNQAGTEAFF. DNA of the CDR3: TGTGCCAGCGGGAACCAGGCTGGGACTGAAGCTTTCTTT. This chain connects TRBV2 to TRBJ1-1; no definite D call. Germline V gene lookup returns CDR1 SNHLY and CDR2 FYNNEI. V lost 8 bases, J lost 5 bases, and 15 bases lay in between. The CDR3 covers 13 residues.

In this sample, this clone turned up a few times. Other DNA sequences in this sample translate to the same CDR3. The chain links TRBV7-2 to TRBJ2-3; D remains ambiguous. Trimming took 0 bases from V and 5 from J, leaving 3 bases between them. The CDR3 spans 12 residues. The germline CDR1 and CDR2 sequences are SGHTA and FQGNSA. The CDR3 nucleotides read TGTGCCAGCAGCTTAGCGCTAGATACGCAGTATTTT. As protein: CASSLALDTQYF.

The chain combines TRBV19 with TRBJ1-6; the match to TRBD1 covers 7 bases. V was pared by 7 bases and J by 9 bases, with 12 bases of the junction left unmatched. The CDR3 is 15 residues long. From germline, CDR1 is LNHDA and CDR2 SQIVND (reference sequence). DNA of the CDR3: TGTGCCAGTAACCCCGACAGGGAGTGGGGTTCACCCCTCCACTTT. Encoded protein: CASNPDREWGSPLHF. Combining the CDR3 with reference TRBV19 and TRBJ1-6 gives the whole variable domain DGGITQSPKYLFRKEGQNVTLSCEQNLNHDAMYWYRQDPGQGLRLIYYSQIVNDFQKGDIAEGYSVSREKKESFPLTVTSAQKNPTAFYLCASNPDREWGSPLHFGNGTRLTVT.

As concerns this clone: Distinct nucleotide sequences in the sample also encode this CDR3. This chain links TRBV7-9 with TRBJ2-2, with 8 positions matching TRBD2. The V gene end was trimmed by 1 base and the J gene end by 3 bases; junction bases not matched to a gene: 4. Germline CDR1 and CDR2: SEHNR and FQNEAQ (reference sequence). CDR3 length: 16 residues. CDR3: CASSLGTSGYTGELFF. DNA of the CDR3: TGTGCCAGCAGCTTAGGTACTAGCGGTTACACCGGGGAGCTGTTTTTT.

The rearrangement joins TRBV27 to TRBJ2-3; 8 bases match TRBD1. V was clipped by 5 bases and J by 2 bases; unmatched bases: 9. Germline CDR1 and CDR2: MNHEY and SMNVEV (reference sequence). The CDR3 sequence is 16 residues long. This CDR3 is CASSAGQAPFTDTQYF. CDR3 DNA sequence: TGTGCCAGCAGTGCGGGACAGGCTCCTTTCACAGATACGCAGTATTTT.

The chain uses TRBV7-2 and TRBJ2-3; 12 bases fit TRBD2. The CDR3 is made up of 14 amino acids. V gave up 4 bases and J gave up 4 bases; unmatched junction bases: 0. Per germline, CDR1 SGHTA and CDR2 FQGNSA. The chain's CDR3 is CASSSSGGADTQYF. CDR3 coding DNA: TGTGCCAGCAGCTCTAGCGGGGGGGCAGATACGCAGTATTTT.

This chain joins TRBV15 and TRBJ2-1; 8 bases line up with TRBD2. V gave up 5 bases and J gave up 0 bases; unmatched junction bases: 6. The CDR3 contains 16 residues. Germline values: CDR1 LNHNV, CDR2 YYDKDF (reference sequence). The CDR3 DNA reads TGTGCCACCAGCGGACTTAGCGGGGACTCCTACAATGAGCAGTTCTTC. Translating it yields CATSGLSGDSYNEQFF. Together with reference TRBV15 and TRBJ2-1, the CDR3 gives the full variable domain: DAMVIQNPRYQVTQFGKPVTLSCSQTLNHNVMYWYQQKSSQAPKLLFHYYDKDFNNEADTPDNFQSRRPNTSFCFLDIRSPGLGDTAMYLCATSGLSGDSYNEQFFGPGTRLTVL.

This chain links TRBV9 with TRBJ2-1; 7 nucleotides match TRBD2. Germline V gives CDR1 SGDLS, CDR2 YYNGEE. CDR3 length equals 14 residues. The CDR3 loop reads CADSRGEGNNEQFF. The CDR3 bases are TGTGCGGATAGCCGGGGGGAAGGCAACAATGAGCAGTTCTTC.

The chain couples TRBV18 to TRBJ1-1; 9 bases fit TRBD1. Per the germline V gene, CDR1 is KGHSH and CDR2 is LQKENI. CDR3 length equals 15 residues. The junction had 9 bases not matched to a gene; V was cut back by 5 bases and J by 5 bases. CDR3: CASSAVGQGRTEAFF. CDR3 sequence (DNA): TGTGCCAGCTCAGCCGTAGGACAGGGGAGGACTGAAGCTTTCTTT.

This clone was observed a handful of times. The V and J genes are TRBV7-9 and TRBJ1-2; maybe TRBD1 (5 bases). The V and J ends lost 5 bases and 8 bases respectively, with 21 bases between them. This CDR3 region has 15 residues. In germline, CDR1 is SEHNR, CDR2 FQNEAQ (reference sequence). CDR3 coding DNA: TGTGCCAGCAGCAACTCGGCAGGGTGGTCTCACGGCTACACCTTC. It codes for CASSNSAGWSHGYTF.

The gene calls are TRBV7-2 and TRBJ1-1; the D gene is possibly TRBD1 (6 bases). The V and J ends lost 5 bases and 4 bases respectively, with 14 bases between them. Germline CDR1 SGHTA, CDR2 FQGNSA. The CDR3 is made up of 14 amino acids. CDR3 sequence reads: CASSQQGQGTEAFF. The CDR3 DNA reads as TGTGCCAGCAGCCAACAGGGTCAGGGCACTGAAGCTTTCTTT.

In this sample, this clone turned up a few times. This chain connects TRBV7-2 to TRBJ2-7, with 7 bases that match TRBD1. J was trimmed by 1 base and V by 6 bases; bases with no gene match: 12. The CDR3 is made up of 16 amino acids. The germline V gene has CDR1 SGHTA and CDR2 FQGNSA. As DNA, the CDR3 is TGTGCCAGCAGTTTCACCGGGACAGTCGAGTCCTACGAGCAGTACTTC. Encoded protein: CASSFTGTVESYEQYF.

In the case of this clone: One end of the junction fails to match germline, which may point to a read error. The chain has TRBV5-4 and TRBJ2-3, with D perhaps TRBD2 (5 bases). This CDR3 spans 13 amino acids. Germline V gene data show CDR1 as SGHNT and CDR2 as YYREEE (reference sequence). Here the CDR3 DNA reads TGCGCCAGCAGGTTCGGACTGTCAGATACGCAGTATTTT. Amino acids: CASRFGLSDTQYF. Full variable domain (rest looked up from reference TRBV5-4 and TRBJ2-3): ETGVTQSPTHLIKTRGQQVTLRCSSQSGHNTVSWYQQALGQGPQFIFQYYREEENGRGNFPPRFSGLQFPNYSSELNVNALELDDSALYLCASRFGLSDTQYFGPGTRLTVL.

This clone showed up just a few times. The chain has TRBV7-9 and TRBJ1-1; D not resolved. Germline lookup yields CDR1 SEHNR and CDR2 FQNEAQ (reference sequence). The V gene lost 5 bases and the J gene lost 4 bases, with 17 bases spanning the gap. The CDR3 sequence is 15 residues long. CDR3 sequence (DNA): TGTGCCAGCAGCCCGATCGCCACGGGGAGCACTGAAGCTTTCTTT. This codes for CASSPIATGSTEAFF.

The chain employs TRBV2 and TRBJ2-3; perhaps TRBD2 as D (5 bases). The germline V gene has CDR1 SNHLY and CDR2 FYNNEI. The CDR3 length is 15 residues. The ends were cut back, 9 bases at V and 2 bases at J, with 18 bases in the middle. CDR3 in amino acids: CARKTSRGNTDTQYF. The CDR3 DNA is TGTGCCAGGAAAACAAGTCGGGGTAACACAGATACGCAGTATTTT.

The V and J genes are TRBV25-1 and TRBJ2-7; the match to TRBD1 covers 9 bases. The germline gives CDR1 MGHDK, CDR2 SYGVNS. The CDR3 extends over 15 amino acids. V gave up 5 bases and J gave up 4 bases; unmatched junction bases: 9. CDR3 nucleotide sequence: TGTGCCAGCAGTTCCCTACAGGGGGCGCGATACGAGCAGTACTTC. Translated: CASSSLQGARYEQYF.